The clone carrying this T cell receptor beta chain was detected only a few times. TCRdb reprocessed the RT-PCR reads with MiXCR, giving one entry per CDR3 protein. The profile shows a few hundred thousand distinct CDR3 sequences, 12% of them singletons. The V end was cut by 0 bases, the J end by 0 bases, with 18 bases between. Germline V CDR1 and CDR2: SGHTA, FQGNSA. This CDR3 is 19 amino acids long. This record comes from a study of response to subunit inactivated influenza vaccine. The receptor was derived from a man aged 50-60 years who received an inactivated influenza vaccine. Material: non-naive T cells sorted from PBMCs, obtained less than 15 days before vaccination. The chain joins TRBV7-2 to TRBJ1-3; D not resolved. CDR3 in DNA: TGTGCCAGCAGCTTAGCGGCGACAAGCTCCGTTAGCTCTGGAAACACCATATATTTT. This gives the protein CASSLAATSSVSSGNTIYF. The whole variable domain, remainder taken from reference TRBV7-2 and TRBJ1-3, is GAGVSQSPSNKVTEKGKDVELRCDPISGHTALYWYRQSLGQGLEFLIYFQGNSAPDKSGLPSDRFSAERTGGSVSTLTIQRTQQEDSAVYLCASSLAATSSVSSGNTIYFGEGSWLTVV.